This T cell receptor beta chain was retrieved from a study of CD8 T cells in Susac syndrome. The sequenced target, TCR beta, came from blood CD8+ and CD4+ T cells. RNA amounts of roughly 0.5 to 1 ug underwent reverse transcription with random hexamers. TCRdb reanalysed the immunoSEQ multiplex PCR reads using MiXCR and keeps one entry per CDR3 protein. The table includes approximately 94,000 distinct CDR3 sequences, approximately 95% detected once. The CDR3 runs to 12 residues. The germline V gene encodes CDR1 SQVTM and CDR2 ANQGSEA. Trimming removed 3 bases at V and 3 bases at J, with 8 bases between.

This sequence originates from a human donor with Susac syndrome. The material sequenced was CD8+ T cells from PBMCs. V usage is TRBV29-1 and J usage is TRBJ2-5; weak D call: TRBD1 (6 bases). Written as DNA, the CDR3 is TGCAGCGTTGAGGGGGCTAAAGAGACCCAGTACTTC. Its protein is CSVEGAKETQYF.